This is a list of T cell receptor beta chains from one sample in a study of blood T cell repertoires in COVID-19. Only in-frame clones appear in the TCRdb table, and some are missing; sequencing was by immunoSEQ multiplex PCR. This table holds some 300,000 clones, around nine tenths found once. Sequenced material: PBMCs or T cells enriched from blood (not recorded which). The receptors derive from a woman aged 40 to 50 who had recovered from COVID-19. Both conserved end residues are part of each CDR3. Fields, in order: D gene, CDR3 length, V gene, J gene, CDR3 protein, CDR3 DNA. A D gene is named only where the DNA matches it firmly.

TRBD1	16	TRBV18	TRBJ1-3	CASSPPGQAGGNTIYF	TGTGCCAGCTCACCACCGGGACAGGCGGGCGGAAACACCATATATTTT
TRBD2	15	TRBV6-5	TRBJ2-3	CASSYDTSGTDTQYF	TGTGCCAGCAGTTACGACACTAGCGGGACAGATACGCAGTATTTT
-	14	TRBV9	TRBJ1-4	CASSGGGQNEKLFF	TGTGCCAGCAGCGGAGGCGGGCAAAATGAAAAACTGTTTTTT
-	16	TRBV5-1	TRBJ1-4	CASMQGRTATNEKLFF	TGCGCCAGCATGCAGGGCCGTACTGCAACTAATGAAAAACTGTTTTTT
TRBD2	16	TRBV5-4	TRBJ2-1	CASSSGRGGPRNEQFF	TGTGCCAGCAGCTCCGGTCGGGGGGGGCCTCGAAATGAGCAGTTCTTC
TRBD2	18	TRBV2	TRBJ2-7	CASSEPGLAGGHSYEQYF	TGTGCCAGCAGTGAACCCGGACTAGCGGGAGGACACTCCTACGAGCAGTACTTC
-	15	TRBV28	TRBJ2-7	CASSSPGRVSYEQYF	TGTGCCAGCAGTTCCCCCGGCAGGGTTAGCTACGAGCAGTACTTC
TRBD1	14	TRBV7-9	TRBJ2-7	CASSYRDRANEQYF	TGTGCCAGCAGCTATCGGGACAGGGCTAACGAGCAGTACTTC
TRBD1	14	TRBV27	TRBJ1-2	CASNPTGRNYGYTF	TGTGCCAGCAACCCGACAGGGCGTAACTATGGCTACACCTTC
-	14	TRBV11-2	TRBJ1-4	CASSPRLGNEKLFF	TGTGCCAGCAGCCCTAGACTGGGTAATGAAAAACTGTTTTTT
TRBD1	14	TRBV6-5	TRBJ1-2	CASIWDREGSDYTF	TGTGCCAGCATCTGGGACAGGGAGGGGTCTGACTACACCTTC
TRBD2	17	TRBV9	TRBJ2-3	CASSVGGGREVTDTQYF	TGTGCCAGCAGCGTAGGGGGCGGACGGGAGGTCACAGATACGCAGTATTTT
TRBD1	13	TRBV3-1/TRBV3-2	TRBJ1-6	CASSQGTGLALHF	TGTGCCAGCAGCCAAGGGACAGGGCTAGCCCTCCACTTT
TRBD1	15	TRBV7-8	TRBJ2-7	CASSSDRGYGYEQYF	TGTGCCAGCAGCTCCGACAGGGGATATGGCTACGAGCAGTACTTC
TRBD2	11	TRBV20-1	TRBJ2-7	CSTGEGHEQYF	TGCAGTACTGGGGAGGGGCACGAGCAGTACTTC
-	16	TRBV4-1	TRBJ2-4	CASSQDNGGAKNIQYF	TGCGCCAGCAGCCAAGATAATGGGGGGGCCAAAAACATTCAGTACTTC
-	16	TRBV5-1	TRBJ2-3	CASSLAVLQVADTQYF	TGCGCCAGCAGCTTGGCCGTACTCCAGGTTGCAGATACGCAGTATTTT